There are a few counts of the clone carrying this TCR beta chain. Its antigen remains unknown. Deletions cut 1 base from V and 1 base from J, with 7 bases between. Germline CDR1 and CDR2: SGHTA and FQGNSA. CDR3 size: 14 residues. The data are from a study of cytomegalovirus exposure and HLA in healthy donors. The study, taken as a whole, reports: For presence/absence analyses, sequencing depth was assumed to be roughly uniform across donors.

The PCR contained 60 Vbeta and 13 Jbeta primers. TCRdb's table, derived via immunoSEQ multiplex PCR, lists solely in-frame clones and lacks some. The data contain roughly 140,000 clones, about 64% of them singletons. The sequence was collected from a woman aged 55 to 70 in good health and CMV-seropositive. Sequenced sample: PBMCs. J is TRBJ1-1 and V is TRBV7-2, with D unresolved. The CDR3 loop reads CASSLVHTNTEAFF. CDR3 coding DNA: TGTGCCAGCAGCTTAGTGCACACGAACACTGAAGCTTTCTTT.